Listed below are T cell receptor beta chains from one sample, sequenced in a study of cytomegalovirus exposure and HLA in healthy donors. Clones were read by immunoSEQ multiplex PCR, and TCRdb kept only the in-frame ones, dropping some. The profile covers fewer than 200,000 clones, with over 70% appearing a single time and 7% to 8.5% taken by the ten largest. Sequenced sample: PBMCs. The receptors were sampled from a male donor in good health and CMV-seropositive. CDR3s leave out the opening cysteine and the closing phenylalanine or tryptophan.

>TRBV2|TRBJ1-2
ASSDYGTGSYGYT
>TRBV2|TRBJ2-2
ASRVDRVNTGELF
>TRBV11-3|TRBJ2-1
ASSLTGGSSYNEQF
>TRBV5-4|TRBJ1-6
ASSSGGGDLAPLH
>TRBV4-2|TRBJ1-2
ASSVRGGDDGYT
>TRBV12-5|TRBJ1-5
ASGLGGQEGYRPQH
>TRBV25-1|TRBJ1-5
ASSEGAGPLQPQH
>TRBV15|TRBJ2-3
ATSREPGGPGDTQY
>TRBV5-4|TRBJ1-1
ASTWGTSTEAF
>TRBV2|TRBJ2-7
ASTESHGTTYEQY
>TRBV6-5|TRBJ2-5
ASGRETQY
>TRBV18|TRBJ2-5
ASSQGGKETQY
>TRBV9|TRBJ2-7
ASSVGGGEAYEQY
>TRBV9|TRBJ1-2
ASSAGLRGYT
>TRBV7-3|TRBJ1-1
ASSSTPTTGGTEAF
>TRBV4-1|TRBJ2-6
ASSHGDSNSGANVLT
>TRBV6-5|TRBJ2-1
ASSRLAGLYNEQF
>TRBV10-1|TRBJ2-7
ASSETGTGFYEQY
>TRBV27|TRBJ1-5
ASSLGTPGQLMAPNQPQH
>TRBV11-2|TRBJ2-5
ASSSQGRPGQETQY
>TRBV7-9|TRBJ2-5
ASSLPTAKETQY
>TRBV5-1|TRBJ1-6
ASSVGTANSPLH
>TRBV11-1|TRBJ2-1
ASSFEASGANEQF
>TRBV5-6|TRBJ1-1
ASSPPGEGNTEAF
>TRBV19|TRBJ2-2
ASSMARARVNTGELF